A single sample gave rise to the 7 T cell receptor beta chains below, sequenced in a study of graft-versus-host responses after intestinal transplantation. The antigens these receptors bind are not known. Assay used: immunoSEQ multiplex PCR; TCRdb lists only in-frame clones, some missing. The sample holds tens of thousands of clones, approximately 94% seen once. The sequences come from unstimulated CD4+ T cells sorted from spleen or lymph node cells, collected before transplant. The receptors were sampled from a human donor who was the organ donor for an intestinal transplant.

The DNA for the CDR3 is TGCGCCAGCAGCTTGGACGCCTACGAGCAGTACTTC. It is translated as CASSLDAYEQYF. This sequence joins TRBV5-1 and TRBJ2-7; no definite D call. The CDR3 runs 12 residues. Deletions cut 0 bases from V and 2 bases from J, with 3 bases between. Germline CDR1 reads SGHRS; CDR2 reads YFSETQ.

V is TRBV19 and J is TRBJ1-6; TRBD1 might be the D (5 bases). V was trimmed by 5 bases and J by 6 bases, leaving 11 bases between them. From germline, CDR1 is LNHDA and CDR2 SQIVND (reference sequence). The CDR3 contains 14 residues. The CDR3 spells CASSAREFNSPLHF. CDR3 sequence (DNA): TGTGCCAGTAGTGCCAGGGAATTTAATTCACCCCTCCACTTT.

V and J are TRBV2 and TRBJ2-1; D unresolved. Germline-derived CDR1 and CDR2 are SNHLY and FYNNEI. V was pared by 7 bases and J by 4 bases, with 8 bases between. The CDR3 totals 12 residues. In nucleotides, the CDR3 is TGTGCCAGCATGGAAGAATACAATGAGCAGTTCTTC. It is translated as CASMEEYNEQFF. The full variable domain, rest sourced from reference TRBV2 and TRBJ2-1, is EPEVTQTPSHQVTQMGQEVILRCVPISNHLYFYWYRQILGQKVEFLVSFYNNEISEKSEIFDDQFSVERPDGSNFTLKIRSTKLEDSAMYFCASMEEYNEQFFGPGTRLTVL.

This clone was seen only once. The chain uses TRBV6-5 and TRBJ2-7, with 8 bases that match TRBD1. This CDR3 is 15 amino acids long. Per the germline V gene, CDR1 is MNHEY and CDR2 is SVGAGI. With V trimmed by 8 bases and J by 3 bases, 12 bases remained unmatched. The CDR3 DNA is TGTGCCAGCGCACTCCGAGACAGGGGTTTCTACGAGCAGTACTTC. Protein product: CASALRDRGFYEQYF.

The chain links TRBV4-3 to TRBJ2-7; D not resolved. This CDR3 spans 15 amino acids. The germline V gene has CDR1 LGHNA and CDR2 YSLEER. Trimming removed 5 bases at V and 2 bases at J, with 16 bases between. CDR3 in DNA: TGCGCCAGCAGCGACCCTTGTCAGAGCGCCTACGAGCAGTACTTC. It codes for CASSDPCQSAYEQYF.

CDR3 in amino acids: CASSPGQANVLTF. In DNA form, the CDR3 reads TGCGCCAGCAGCCCCGGACAGGCCAACGTCCTGACTTTC. V is TRBV5-1 and J is TRBJ2-6, with D perhaps matching TRBD1 (5 bases). Trimming removed 4 bases from V and 6 bases from J, with 8 bases in between. The CDR3 is 13 residues long. Germline values: CDR1 SGHRS, CDR2 YFSETQ.

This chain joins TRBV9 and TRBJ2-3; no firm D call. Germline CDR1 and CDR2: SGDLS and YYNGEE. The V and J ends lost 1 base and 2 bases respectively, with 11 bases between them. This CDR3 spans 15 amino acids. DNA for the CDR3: TGTGCCAGCAGCGTAAGGTCCCAGAACACAGATACGCAGTATTTT. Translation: CASSVRSQNTDTQYF.